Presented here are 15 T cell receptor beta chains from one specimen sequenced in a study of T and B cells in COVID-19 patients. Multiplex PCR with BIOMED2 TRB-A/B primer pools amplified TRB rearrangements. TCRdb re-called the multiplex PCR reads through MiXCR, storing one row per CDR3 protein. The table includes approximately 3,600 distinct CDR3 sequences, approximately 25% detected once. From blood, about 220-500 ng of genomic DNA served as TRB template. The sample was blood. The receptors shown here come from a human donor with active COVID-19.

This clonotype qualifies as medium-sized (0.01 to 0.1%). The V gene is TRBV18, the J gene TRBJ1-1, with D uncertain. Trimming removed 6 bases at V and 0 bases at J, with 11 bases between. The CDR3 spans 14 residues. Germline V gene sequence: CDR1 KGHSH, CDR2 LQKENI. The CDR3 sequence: CASSHAQMNTEAFF. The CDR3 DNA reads TGTGCCAGCTCCCACGCCCAGATGAACACTGAAGCTTTCTTT. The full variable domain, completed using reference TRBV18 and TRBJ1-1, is NAGVMQNPRHLVRRRGQEARLRCSPMKGHSHVYWYRQLPEEGLKFMVYLQKENIIDESGMPKERFSAEFPKEGPSILRIQQVVRGDSAAYFCASSHAQMNTEAFFGQGTRLTVV.

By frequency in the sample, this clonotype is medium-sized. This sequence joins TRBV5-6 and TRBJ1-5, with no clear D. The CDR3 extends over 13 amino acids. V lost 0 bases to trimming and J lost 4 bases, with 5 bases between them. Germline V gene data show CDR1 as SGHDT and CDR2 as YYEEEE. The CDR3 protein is CASSLERNQPQHF. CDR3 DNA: TGTGCCAGCAGCTTGGAGCGAAATCAGCCCCAGCATTTT.

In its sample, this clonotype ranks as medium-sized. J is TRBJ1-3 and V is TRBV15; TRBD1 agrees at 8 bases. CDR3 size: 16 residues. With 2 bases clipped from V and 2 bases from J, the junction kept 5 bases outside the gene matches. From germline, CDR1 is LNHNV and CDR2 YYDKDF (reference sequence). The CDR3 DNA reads TGTGCCACCAGCAGATCCCAGGGGGCCACTGGAAACACCATATATTTT. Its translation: CATSRSQGATGNTIYF.

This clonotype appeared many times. Here the CDR3 DNA reads TGTGCCAGCAGTTACCGATTGAACACTGAAGCTTTCTTT. Residues: CASSYRLNTEAFF. The chain employs TRBV6-5 and TRBJ1-1; D call uncertain. There are 13 residues in the CDR3. V dropped 2 bases and J dropped 0 bases, with 4 bases sitting between them. Germline V gene lookup returns CDR1 MNHEY and CDR2 SVGAGI.

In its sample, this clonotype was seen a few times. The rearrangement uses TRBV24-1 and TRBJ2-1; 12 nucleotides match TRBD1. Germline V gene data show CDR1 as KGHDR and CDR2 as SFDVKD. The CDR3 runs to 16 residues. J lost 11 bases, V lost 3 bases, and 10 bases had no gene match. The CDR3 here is CATSDTTGTGGGKQFF. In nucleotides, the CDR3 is TGTGCCACCAGTGATACGACCGGGACAGGGGGCGGGAAGCAGTTCTTC.

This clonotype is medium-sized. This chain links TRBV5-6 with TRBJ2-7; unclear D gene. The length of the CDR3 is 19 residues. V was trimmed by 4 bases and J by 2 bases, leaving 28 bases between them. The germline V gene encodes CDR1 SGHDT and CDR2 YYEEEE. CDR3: CASSPSWAVVLAYPYEQYF. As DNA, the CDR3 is TGTGCCAGCAGCCCTTCTTGGGCAGTCGTACTCGCGTACCCCTACGAGCAGTACTTC.

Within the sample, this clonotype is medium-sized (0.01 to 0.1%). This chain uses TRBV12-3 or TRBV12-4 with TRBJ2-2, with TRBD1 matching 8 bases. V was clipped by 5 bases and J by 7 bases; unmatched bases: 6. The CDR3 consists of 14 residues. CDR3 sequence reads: CASSRQGAVGELFF. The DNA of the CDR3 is TGTGCCAGCAGTCGTCAGGGGGCGGTCGGGGAGCTGTTTTTT.

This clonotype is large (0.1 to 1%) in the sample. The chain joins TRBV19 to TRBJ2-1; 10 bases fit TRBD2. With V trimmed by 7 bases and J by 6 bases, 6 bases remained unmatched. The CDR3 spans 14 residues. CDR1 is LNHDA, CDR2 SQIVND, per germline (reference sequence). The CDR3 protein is CASKGASGSNEQFF. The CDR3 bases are TGTGCCAGTAAAGGGGCTAGCGGGAGCAATGAGCAGTTCTTC.

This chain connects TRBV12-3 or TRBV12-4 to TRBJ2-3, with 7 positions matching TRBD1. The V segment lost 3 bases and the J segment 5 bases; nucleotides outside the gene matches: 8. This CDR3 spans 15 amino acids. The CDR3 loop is CASSFPRQGGDTQYF. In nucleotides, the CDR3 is TGTGCCAGCAGTTTTCCCCGACAGGGTGGAGATACGCAGTATTTT.

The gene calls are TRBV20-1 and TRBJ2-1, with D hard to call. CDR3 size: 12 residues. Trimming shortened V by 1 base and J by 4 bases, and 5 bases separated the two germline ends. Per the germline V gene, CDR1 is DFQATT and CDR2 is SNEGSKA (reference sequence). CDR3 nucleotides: TGCAGTGCTAGAGGACTGTACAATGAGCAGTTCTTC. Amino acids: CSARGLYNEQFF.

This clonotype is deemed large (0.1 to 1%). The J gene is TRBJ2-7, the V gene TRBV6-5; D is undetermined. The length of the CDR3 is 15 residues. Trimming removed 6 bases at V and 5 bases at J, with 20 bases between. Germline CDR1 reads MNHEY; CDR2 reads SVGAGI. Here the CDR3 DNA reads TGTGCCAGCAGCGGGCGTTCCGGCAACTTAGACGAGCAGTACTTC. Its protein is CASSGRSGNLDEQYF.

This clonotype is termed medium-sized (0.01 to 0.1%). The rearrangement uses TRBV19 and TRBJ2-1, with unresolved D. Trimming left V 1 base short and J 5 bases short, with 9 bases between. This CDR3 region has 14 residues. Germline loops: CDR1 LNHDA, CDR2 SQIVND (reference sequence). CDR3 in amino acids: CASSIVRRNNEQFF. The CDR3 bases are TGTGCCAGTAGTATAGTCCGGCGGAACAATGAGCAGTTCTTC.

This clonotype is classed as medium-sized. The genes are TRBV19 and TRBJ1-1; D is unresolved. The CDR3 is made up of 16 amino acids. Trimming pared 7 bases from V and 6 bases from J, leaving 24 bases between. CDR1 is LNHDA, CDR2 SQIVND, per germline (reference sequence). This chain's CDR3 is CASTAYSQGGAAEAFF. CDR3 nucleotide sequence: TGTGCCAGTACAGCATACTCACAAGGTGGTGCGGCTGAAGCTTTCTTT.

DNA for the CDR3: TGCAGCGTTGGGGCTGGGGAGACCCAGTACTTC. Protein: CSVGAGETQYF. The gene calls are TRBV29-1 and TRBJ2-5, with unresolved D. Per germline, CDR1 SQVTM and CDR2 ANQGSEA. Trimming removed 4 bases from V and 5 bases from J, with 8 bases in between. CDR3 length equals 11 residues.

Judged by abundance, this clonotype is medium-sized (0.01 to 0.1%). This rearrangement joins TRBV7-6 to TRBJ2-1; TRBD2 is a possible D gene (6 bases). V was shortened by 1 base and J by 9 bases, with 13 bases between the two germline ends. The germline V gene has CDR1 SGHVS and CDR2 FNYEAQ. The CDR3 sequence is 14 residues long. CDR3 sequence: CASSLEAWRGEQFF. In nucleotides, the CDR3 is TGTGCCAGCAGCTTAGAGGCCTGGCGGGGTGAGCAGTTCTTC.